These 7 T cell receptor beta chains originate from one sample sequenced in a study of blood T cell repertoires in COVID-19. The assay was immunoSEQ multiplex PCR, and TCRdb's table has in-frame clones only and misses some. The table includes some 290,000 clones, 85% to 90% detected once. Sequencing was performed on peripheral blood. All receptors come from a woman in her twenties or thirties with COVID-19, enrolled during active disease.

The rearrangement links TRBV5-1 to TRBJ2-6; TRBD1 aligns across 7 bases. Germline V CDR1 and CDR2: SGHRS, YFSETQ. The trim removed 4 bases at V and 0 bases at J, leaving 10 bases unmatched. There are 18 residues in the CDR3. CDR3 sequence (DNA): TGCGCCAGCAGCGGGCGACAGGGCCCTCCCTCTGGGGCCAACGTCCTGACTTTC. Protein product: CASSGRQGPPSGANVLTF.

The CDR3 protein is CASTGGGFAGEQYF. CDR3 sequence (DNA): TGTGCCAGCACCGGCGGGGGGTTCGCTGGCGAGCAGTACTTC. The gene calls are TRBV2 and TRBJ2-7, with TRBD2 matching 8 bases. The CDR3 extends over 14 amino acids. Germline V gives CDR1 SNHLY, CDR2 FYNNEI. The V and J ends lost 7 bases and 6 bases, in that order; junction bases with no gene match: 11.

The chain joins TRBV27 to TRBJ1-2; TRBD1 aligns across 8 bases. The CDR3 has 13 residues. V trimming: 6 bases; J trimming: 4 bases; junction bases outside the gene matches: 4. The germline V gene encodes CDR1 MNHEY and CDR2 SMNVEV (reference sequence). CDR3 in DNA: TGTGCCAGCAGGATGGACAGGGCCTATGGCTACACCTTC. Encoded protein: CASRMDRAYGYTF.

The chain carries TRBV7-2 and TRBJ2-5; 8 bases agree with TRBD1. With 5 bases clipped from V and 4 bases from J, the junction kept 6 bases outside the gene matches. The CDR3 is made up of 14 amino acids. Germline CDR1 SGHTA, CDR2 FQGNSA. The CDR3 region has the DNA TGTGCCAGCAGCCGGACAGGGTTCCGAGAGACCCAGTACTTC. Its translation: CASSRTGFRETQYF. Full variable domain (outside the CDR3, taken from reference TRBV7-2 and TRBJ2-5): GAGVSQSPSNKVTEKGKDVELRCDPISGHTALYWYRQSLGQGLEFLIYFQGNSAPDKSGLPSDRFSAERTGGSVSTLTIQRTQQEDSAVYLCASSRTGFRETQYFGPGTRLLVL.

In its sample, this clone was seen once. The V call is TRBV28, the J call TRBJ1-1, with D perhaps matching TRBD1 (5 bases). Per germline, CDR1 MDHEN and CDR2 SYDVKM. Trimming took 3 bases from V and 5 from J, leaving 13 bases between them. This CDR3 has 14 amino acids. The CDR3 DNA sequence: TGTGCCAGCAGTTTCACCCGGGGGTATACTGAAGCTTTCTTT. Its protein is CASSFTRGYTEAFF.

This clone was seen once. V is TRBV28 and J is TRBJ1-4; 10 nucleotides agree with TRBD1. The CDR3 totals 14 residues. The germline gives CDR1 MDHEN, CDR2 SYDVKM. V lost 6 bases and J lost 8; bases outside the gene matches: 6. The CDR3 is CASRDRGMREKLFF. As DNA, the CDR3 is TGTGCCAGCAGGGACAGGGGGATGCGGGAAAAACTGTTTTTT.

The chain uses TRBV18 and TRBJ1-2, with 12 nucleotides matching TRBD1. CDR1 and CDR2 from the germline V gene are KGHSH and LQKENI. V shed 2 bases, J shed 8 bases, and the junction held 12 bases outside the gene matches. There are 17 residues in the CDR3. The CDR3 DNA sequence: TGTGCCAGCTCACCAATCATAGCCGGGACAGGGGGCGGAGGCTACACCTTC. Translated, it gives CASSPIIAGTGGGGYTF.